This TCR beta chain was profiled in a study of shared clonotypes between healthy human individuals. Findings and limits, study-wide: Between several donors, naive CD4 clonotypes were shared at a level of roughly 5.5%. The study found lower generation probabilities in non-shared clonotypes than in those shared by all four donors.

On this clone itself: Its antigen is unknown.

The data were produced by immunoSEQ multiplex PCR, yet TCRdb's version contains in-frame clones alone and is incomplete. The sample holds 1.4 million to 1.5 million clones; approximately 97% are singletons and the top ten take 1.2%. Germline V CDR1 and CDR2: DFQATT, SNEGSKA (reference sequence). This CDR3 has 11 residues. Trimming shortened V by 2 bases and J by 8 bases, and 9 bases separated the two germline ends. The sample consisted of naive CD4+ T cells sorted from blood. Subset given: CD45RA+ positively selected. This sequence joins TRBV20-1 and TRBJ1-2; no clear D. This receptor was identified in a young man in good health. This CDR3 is CSARFEGGYTF. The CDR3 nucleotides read TGCAGTGCTAGATTTGAGGGAGGCTACACCTTC.